What follows describes a single T cell receptor beta chain. The antigen remains unidentified. The CDR3 loop spans 20 amino acids. Per the germline V gene, CDR1 is SGHNT and CDR2 is YYREEE (reference sequence). V was clipped by 2 bases and J by 0 bases; unmatched bases: 14. This sample stems from a study of T cells in Graves' hyperthyroidism and ophthalmopathy. Amplification yielded TCR beta CDR3 regions, with RNA transcripts as the source. The HTBI primer set was used in a first-round RT-PCR of the TCR CDR3. TCRdb re-called the multiplex PCR reads with MiXCR, one entry per CDR3 protein. The sample lists about 540,000 distinct CDR3 sequences; around 46% were seen once. Whole-study results and caveats: Ophthalmopathy could be told apart from stable hyperthyroidism with a 13 V-J model.

Uncontrolled infections, other autoimmune diseases, pregnancy or lactation led to exclusion of patients. The chain combines TRBV5-4 with TRBJ2-2; 9 bases agree with TRBD2. This TCR derives from a woman between 18 and 29 years old with Graves' hyperthyroidism. Material: peripheral blood or thyroid tissue (not recorded which). The DNA for the CDR3 is TGTGCCAGCAGCTTTCTCCTAGCGGGATCACAGACCGCGAACACCGGGGAGCTGTTTTTT. Its protein is CASSFLLAGSQTANTGELFF. Drawing the rest from reference TRBV5-4 and TRBJ2-2, the complete variable domain is ETGVTQSPTHLIKTRGQQVTLRCSSQSGHNTVSWYQQALGQGPQFIFQYYREEENGRGNFPPRFSGLQFPNYSSELNVNALELDDSALYLCASSFLLAGSQTANTGELFFGEGSRLTVL.